Detailed here is one TCR beta chain. As yet, its antigen is unknown. Time point meaning: week 35, safety follow-up. One vaccine dose held 300 ug of mutant IDH1 20-mer peptide and came with topical imiquimod. Administration of eight vaccinations to patients took place in weeks 1, 3, 5, 7, 11, 15, 19, 23. The CDR3 runs 15 residues. Germline lookup yields CDR1 KGHSH and CDR2 LQKENI. V lost 0 bases and J 7 bases, leaving 15 bases between the germline ends. The protocol was immunoSEQ multiplex PCR, while the TCRdb copy is restricted to in-frame clones and leaves out a portion. There are 40,000 to 55,000 clones in the sample; about 79% occur only once, and approximately 12% lies in the top ten. This entry comes from a study of a mutant IDH1 vaccine in newly diagnosed glioma. Study-level information: Either 4-6 weeks after radiotherapy alone or alongside temozolomide, vaccination was begun. Visit V12 was conducted at week 35 as the safety follow-up. Visit V13 came later, at week 47.

Sequenced material: PBMCs, taken from a glioma patient whose treatment included an IDH1 peptide vaccine. This clonotype originated in a middle-aged man with glioma. The chain employs TRBV18 and TRBJ1-1; no clear D. CDR3 region: CASSPPLSRAFEAFF. CDR3 sequence (DNA): TGTGCCAGCTCACCACCGTTGTCCCGTGCCTTTGAAGCTTTCTTT.